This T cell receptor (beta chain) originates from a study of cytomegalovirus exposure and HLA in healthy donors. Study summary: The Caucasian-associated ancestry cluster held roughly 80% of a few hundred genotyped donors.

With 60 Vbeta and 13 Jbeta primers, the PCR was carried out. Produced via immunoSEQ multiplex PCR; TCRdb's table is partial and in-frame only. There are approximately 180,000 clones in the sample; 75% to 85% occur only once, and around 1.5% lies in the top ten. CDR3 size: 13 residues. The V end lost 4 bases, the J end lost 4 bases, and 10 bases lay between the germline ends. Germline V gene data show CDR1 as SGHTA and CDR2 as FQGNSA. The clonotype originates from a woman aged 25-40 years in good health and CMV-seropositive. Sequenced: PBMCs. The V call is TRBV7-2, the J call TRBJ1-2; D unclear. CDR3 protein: CASSSGAGYGYTF. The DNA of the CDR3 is TGTGCCAGCAGCTCGGGAGCAGGCTATGGCTACACCTTC.